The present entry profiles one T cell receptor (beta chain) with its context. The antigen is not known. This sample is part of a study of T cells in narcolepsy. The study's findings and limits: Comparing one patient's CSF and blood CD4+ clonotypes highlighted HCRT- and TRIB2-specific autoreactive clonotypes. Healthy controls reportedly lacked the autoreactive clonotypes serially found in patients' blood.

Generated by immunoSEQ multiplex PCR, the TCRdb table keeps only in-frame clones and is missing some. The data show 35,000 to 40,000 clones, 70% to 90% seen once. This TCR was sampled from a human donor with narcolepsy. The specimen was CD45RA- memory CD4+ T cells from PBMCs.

CDR3 in amino acids: CASRGEGRSPLHF. The CDR3 DNA reads as TGTGCCAGCAGGGGGGAAGGAAGATCACCCCTCCACTTT. The chain joins TRBV6-5 to TRBJ1-6, with D possibly matching TRBD1 (5 bases). Germline V CDR1 and CDR2: MNHEY, SVGAGI. With 6 bases removed from V and 10 bases from J, the gap between germline ends came to 13 bases. The CDR3 sequence is 13 residues long.